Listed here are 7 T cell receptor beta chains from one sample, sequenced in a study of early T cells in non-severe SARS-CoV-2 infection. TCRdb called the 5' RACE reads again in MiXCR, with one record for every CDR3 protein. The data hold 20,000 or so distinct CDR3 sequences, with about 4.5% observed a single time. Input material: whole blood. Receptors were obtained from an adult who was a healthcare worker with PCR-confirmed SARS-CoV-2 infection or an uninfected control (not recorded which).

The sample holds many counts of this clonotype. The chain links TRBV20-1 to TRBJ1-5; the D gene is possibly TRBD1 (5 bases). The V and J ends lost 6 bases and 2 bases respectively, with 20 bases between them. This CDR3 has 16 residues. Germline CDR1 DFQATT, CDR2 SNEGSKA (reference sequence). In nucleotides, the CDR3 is TGCAGTGCCCCCCCGGTGGTAGCGGGGGGCAATCAGCCCCAGCATTTT. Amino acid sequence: CSAPPVVAGGNQPQHF.

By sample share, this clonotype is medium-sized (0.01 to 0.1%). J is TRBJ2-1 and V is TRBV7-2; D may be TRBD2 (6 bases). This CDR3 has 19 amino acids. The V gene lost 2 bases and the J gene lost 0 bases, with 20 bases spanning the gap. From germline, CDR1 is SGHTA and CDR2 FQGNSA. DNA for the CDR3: TGTGCCAGCAGCTTATTGGGGAGGACTATTTGGGCCTCCTACAATGAGCAGTTCTTC. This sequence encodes CASSLLGRTIWASYNEQFF.

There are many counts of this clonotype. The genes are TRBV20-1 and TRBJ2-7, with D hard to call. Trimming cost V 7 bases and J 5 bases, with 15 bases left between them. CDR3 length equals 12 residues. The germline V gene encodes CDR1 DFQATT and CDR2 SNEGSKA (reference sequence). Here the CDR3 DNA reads TGCAGTGGTCTGGGTGTTGCGGACGAGCAGTACTTC. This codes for CSGLGVADEQYF.

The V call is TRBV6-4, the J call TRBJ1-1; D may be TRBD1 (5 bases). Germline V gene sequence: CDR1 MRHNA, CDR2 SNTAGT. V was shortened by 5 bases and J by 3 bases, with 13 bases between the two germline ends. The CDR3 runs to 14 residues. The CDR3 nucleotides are TGTGCCAGCAGTCAACAGGCTGAAGACACTGAAGCTTTCTTT. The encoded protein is CASSQQAEDTEAFF.

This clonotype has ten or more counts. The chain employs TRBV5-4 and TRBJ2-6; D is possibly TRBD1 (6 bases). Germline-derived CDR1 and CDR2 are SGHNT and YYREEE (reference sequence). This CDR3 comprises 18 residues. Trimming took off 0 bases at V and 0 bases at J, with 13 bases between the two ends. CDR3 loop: CASSLATQGSSGANVLTF. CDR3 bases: TGTGCCAGCAGCTTGGCCACTCAGGGGTCCTCTGGGGCCAACGTCCTGACTTTC.

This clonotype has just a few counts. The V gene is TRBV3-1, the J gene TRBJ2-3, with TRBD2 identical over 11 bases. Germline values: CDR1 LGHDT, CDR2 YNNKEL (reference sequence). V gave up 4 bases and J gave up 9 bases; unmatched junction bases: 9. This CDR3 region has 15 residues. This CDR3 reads CASSPSYSGGDTQYF. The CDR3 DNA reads TGTGCCAGCAGCCCGTCCTATAGCGGGGGGGACACGCAGTATTTT.

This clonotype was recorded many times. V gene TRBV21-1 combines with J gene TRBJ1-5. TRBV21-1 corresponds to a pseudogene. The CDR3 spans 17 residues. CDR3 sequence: CASSKAQKPNSNQPQHF. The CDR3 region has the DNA TGTGCCAGCAGCAAAGCGCAGAAACCGAATAGCAATCAGCCCCAGCATTTT.